The T cell receptor beta chain described here comes from a study of T cell changes during pregnancy in multiple sclerosis. This clone has only one observation. The data were produced by immunoSEQ multiplex PCR, yet TCRdb's version contains in-frame clones alone and is incomplete. The sample holds fewer than 65,000 clones; 94% are singletons and the top ten take around 0.3%. The sample in question was CD4+ T cells from peripheral blood mononuclear cells, obtained in the third trimester of pregnancy. The sequence came from a female donor with multiple sclerosis, enrolled in a pregnancy study.

CDR3 amino acids: CASSLASDTEAFF. Written as DNA, the CDR3 is TGTGCCAGCAGCTTAGCTTCAGACACTGAAGCTTTCTTT. The chain couples TRBV11-3 to TRBJ1-1; D unclear. The CDR3 covers 13 residues. The V end lost 1 base, the J end lost 3 bases, and 6 bases lay between the germline ends. Germline V gene sequence: CDR1 SGHNT, CDR2 YENEEA. Filled out from reference TRBV11-3 and TRBJ1-1, the complete variable domain reads EAGVVQSPRYKIIEKKQPVAFWCNPISGHNTLYWYLQNLGQGPELLIRYENEEAVDDSQLPKDRFSAERLKGVDSTLKIQPAELGDSAVYLCASSLASDTEAFFGQGTRLTVV.